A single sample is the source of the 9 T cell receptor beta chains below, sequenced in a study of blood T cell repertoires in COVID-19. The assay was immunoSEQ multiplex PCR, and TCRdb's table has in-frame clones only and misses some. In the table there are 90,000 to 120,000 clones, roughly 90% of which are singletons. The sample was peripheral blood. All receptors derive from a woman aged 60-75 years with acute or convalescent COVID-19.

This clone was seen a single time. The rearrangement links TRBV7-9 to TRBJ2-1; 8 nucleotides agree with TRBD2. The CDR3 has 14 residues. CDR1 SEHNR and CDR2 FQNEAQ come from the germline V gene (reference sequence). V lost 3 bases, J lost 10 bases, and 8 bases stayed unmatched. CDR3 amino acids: CASSFTSGPREQFF. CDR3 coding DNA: TGTGCCAGCAGCTTTACTAGCGGCCCGCGGGAGCAGTTCTTC.

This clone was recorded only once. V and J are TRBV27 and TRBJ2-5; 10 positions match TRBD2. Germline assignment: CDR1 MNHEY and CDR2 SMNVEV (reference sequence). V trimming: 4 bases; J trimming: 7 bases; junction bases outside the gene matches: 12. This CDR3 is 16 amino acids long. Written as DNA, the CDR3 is TGTGCCAGCAGTTCGCTGGAGGCTAGCGGGAGAGGGACCCAGTACTTC. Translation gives CASSSLEASGRGTQYF.

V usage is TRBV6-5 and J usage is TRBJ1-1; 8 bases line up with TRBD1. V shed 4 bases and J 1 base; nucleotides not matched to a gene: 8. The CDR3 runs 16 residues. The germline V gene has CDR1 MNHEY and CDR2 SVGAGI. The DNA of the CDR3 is TGTGCCAGCAGTTCTTCCAGGGGGCGCGGGAACACTGAAGCTTTCTTT. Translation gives CASSSSRGRGNTEAFF.

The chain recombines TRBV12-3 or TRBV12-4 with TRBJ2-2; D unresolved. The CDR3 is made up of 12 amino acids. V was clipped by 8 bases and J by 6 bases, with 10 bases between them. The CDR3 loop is CASSPSAGELFF. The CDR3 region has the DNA TGTGCCAGCTCTCCTTCGGCCGGGGAGCTGTTTTTT.

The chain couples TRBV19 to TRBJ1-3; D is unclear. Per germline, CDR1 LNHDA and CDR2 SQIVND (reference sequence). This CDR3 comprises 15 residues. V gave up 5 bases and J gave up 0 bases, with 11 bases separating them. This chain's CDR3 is CASSHTARSGNTIYF. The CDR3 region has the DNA TGTGCCAGTAGTCACACCGCCCGCTCTGGAAACACCATATATTTT.

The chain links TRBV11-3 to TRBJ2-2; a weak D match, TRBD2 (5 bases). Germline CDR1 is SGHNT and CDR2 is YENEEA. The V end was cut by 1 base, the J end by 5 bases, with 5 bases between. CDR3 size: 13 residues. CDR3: CASSLAGTGELFF. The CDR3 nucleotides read TGTGCCAGCAGCTTAGCGGGAACCGGGGAGCTGTTTTTT.

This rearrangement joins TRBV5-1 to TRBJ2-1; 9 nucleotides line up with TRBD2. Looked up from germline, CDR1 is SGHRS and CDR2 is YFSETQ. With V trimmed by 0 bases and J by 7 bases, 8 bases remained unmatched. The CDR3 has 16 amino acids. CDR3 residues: CASSLALSLAGNEQFF. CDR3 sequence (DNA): TGCGCCAGCAGCTTGGCCTTGAGCCTAGCGGGGAATGAGCAGTTCTTC.

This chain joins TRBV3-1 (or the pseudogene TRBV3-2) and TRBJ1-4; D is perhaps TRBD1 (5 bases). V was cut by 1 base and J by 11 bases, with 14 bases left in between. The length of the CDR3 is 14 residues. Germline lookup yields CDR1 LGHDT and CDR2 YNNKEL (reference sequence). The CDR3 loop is CASSQASQGPKLFF. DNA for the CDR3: TGTGCCAGCAGCCAAGCTTCCCAGGGCCCCAAACTGTTTTTT.

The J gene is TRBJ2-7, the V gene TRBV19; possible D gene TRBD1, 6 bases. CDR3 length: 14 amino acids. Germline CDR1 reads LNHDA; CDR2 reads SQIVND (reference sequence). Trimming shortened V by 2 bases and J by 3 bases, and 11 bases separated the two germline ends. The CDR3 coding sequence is TGTGCCAGTAGTATACGAGACAGGTACTACGAGCAGTACTTC. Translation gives CASSIRDRYYEQYF.